Listed below are T cell receptor beta chains from one sample, sequenced in a study of blood T cell repertoires in COVID-19. Sequencing was performed with immunoSEQ multiplex PCR; in TCRdb, only in-frame clones are kept and a portion is missing. The sample holds fewer than 250,000 clones, over 80% seen once. Material: peripheral blood. The receptors were sampled from a man aged 55 to 70 with COVID-19, enrolled during active disease. CDR3s include the opening cysteine and the closing phenylalanine or tryptophan. D genes are given only for firm matches. Size is omitted from some rows. Given values are once, few, many or a class for expanded clones.

J gene,D gene,V gene,clone size,CDR3 DNA,CDR3 protein
TRBJ1-1,TRBD1,TRBV19,once,TGTGCCAGTAGTGCCACAGGGGTCAGCACTGAAGCTTTCTTT,CASSATGVSTEAFF
TRBJ2-3,NA,TRBV5-6,NA,TGTGCCAGCAGCTATCTCGGCGGTCCTAGCACAGATACGCAGTATTTT,CASSYLGGPSTDTQYF
TRBJ1-5,NA,TRBV7-2,once,TGTGCCAGCAGCCCTCAAAGGGGACAGCCCCAGCATTTT,CASSPQRGQPQHF
TRBJ1-4,NA,TRBV4-3,NA,TGCGCCAGCAGCCCGCAGGGAACCCAGGTCGGAAAACTGTTTTTT,CASSPQGTQVGKLFF
TRBJ2-5,TRBD1,TRBV4-1,NA,TGCGCCAGCAGCCGAGGGTGGGACAGGGTAGCAGAGACCCAGTACTTC,CASSRGWDRVAETQYF
TRBJ1-1,NA,TRBV4-1,NA,TGCGCCAGCAGCCAAGACCCGAGGCGTGAGGGGAACACTGAAGCTTTCTTT,CASSQDPRREGNTEAFF
TRBJ2-7,NA,TRBV24-1,NA,TGTGCCACCAGTGATCCAAGGACTATCTACGAGCAGTACTTC,CATSDPRTIYEQYF
TRBJ1-2,NA,TRBV7-9,NA,TGTGCCAGCAACGTACAGGTGGACTATGGCTACACCTTC,CASNVQVDYGYTF
TRBJ1-6,NA,TRBV3-1/TRBV3-2,once,TGTGCCAGCAGCCAAGCAAAGGGACTTAGTTCACCCCTCCACTTT,CASSQAKGLSSPLHF
TRBJ2-7,NA,TRBV5-8,NA,TGTGCCAGCAGCTCCCTATACGAGCAGTACTTC,CASSSLYEQYF
TRBJ1-5,TRBD1,TRBV7-2,NA,TGTGCCAGCAGCTTAGGGACAGGGGGCTCTCAGCCCCAGCATTTT,CASSLGTGGSQPQHF
TRBJ1-2,NA,TRBV12-3/TRBV12-4,NA,TGTGCCAGCAGTTCCAGGGAAGGAAGTGGCTACACCTTC,CASSSREGSGYTF
TRBJ1-6,TRBD1,TRBV5-1,few,TGCGCCAGCAGCTGGGGACAGGATAATTCACCCCTCCACTTT,CASSWGQDNSPLHF
TRBJ2-7,TRBD2,TRBV18,NA,TGTGCCAGCTCACCAGGTCTAGCGGGGGGCAGCGAGCAGTACTTC,CASSPGLAGGSEQYF
TRBJ1-6,NA,TRBV15,NA,TGTGCCACCAGCAGAGATTTGGGGGGGGAATCACCCCTCCACTTT,CATSRDLGGESPLHF
TRBJ1-1,NA,TRBV10-3,NA,TGTGCCATCAGTGAGTCGAACAGTCGTCGGACTGAAGCTTTCTTT,CAISESNSRRTEAFF
TRBJ2-7,TRBD1,TRBV6-5,NA,TGTGCCAGCAGTTGGTCGGGACAGGGGGCGAGGAGCGAGCAGTACTTC,CASSWSGQGARSEQYF